The rows below give T cell receptor beta chains drawn from one sample of a study of human T cells and chemical hapten exposure. TCRdb itself ran the RACE reads through MiXCR, one entry per CDR3 protein. The sample yields about 82,000 distinct CDR3 sequences, 10% to 15% seen once. The specimen was whole blood, collected in connection with sensitization to the hapten diphenylcyclopropenone (DPC). These TCRs come from a woman aged 45-65 years with alopecia areata. Some clones in this sample may be carry-over from other donors' samples. CDR3s include the opening cysteine and the closing phenylalanine or tryptophan. D genes are given only for firm matches. Clone size is not always given. Where it is, it says once, few, many or a class for expanded clones.

V,J,D,size,DNA,CDR3
TRBV9,TRBJ2-1,TRBD2,few,TGTGCCAGCAGCCCAAAAGCGGGAGGGCCGTCTTATGAGCAGTTCTTC,CASSPKAGGPSYEQFF
TRBV11-2,TRBJ2-1,TRBD2,NA,TGTGCCAGCACCCCCCCGGCGGCGGGGGTCTCCTACAATGAGCAGTTCTTC,CASTPPAAGVSYNEQFF
TRBV2,TRBJ2-5,NA,NA,TGTGCCAGCAGCGACGACACCCAAGAGACCCAGTACTTC,CASSDDTQETQYF
TRBV20-1,TRBJ2-3,NA,many,TGCAGTGCTAGAGTTCCGGGAACTTACACAGATACGCAGTATTTT,CSARVPGTYTDTQYF
TRBV3-1,TRBJ2-7,NA,few,TGTGCCAGCAGCCAGAGGTTCTGGGAGCAGTACTTC,CASSQRFWEQYF
TRBV5-6,TRBJ2-7,NA,few,TGTGCCAGCAGCCCAACAGTAATAACCTACGAGCAGTACTTC,CASSPTVITYEQYF
TRBV12-3/TRBV12-4,TRBJ1-3,NA,many,TGTGCCAGCATTCCGTCCAATGGAAACACCATATATTTT,CASIPSNGNTIYF
TRBV5-4,TRBJ1-1,NA,many,TGTGCCAGCAGCCCCGGGGGAGTTCGGGGCACTGAAGCTTTCTTT,CASSPGGVRGTEAFF
TRBV2,TRBJ2-3,TRBD2,many,TGTGCCAGAGAACCCCGGGACTACACAGATACGCAGTATTTT,CAREPRDYTDTQYF
TRBV6-5,TRBJ2-3,NA,many,TGTTCGGCGGCTCATTCCACAGATACGCAGTATTTT,CSAAHSTDTQYF
TRBV20-1,TRBJ2-1,TRBD2,many,TGCAGTGCTAGACTAGCGGGAGCTGGTAATGAGCAGTTCTTC,CSARLAGAGNEQFF
TRBV27,TRBJ2-2,NA,few,TGTGCCAGCAGTTTATTACCGAACACCGGGGAGCTGTTTTTT,CASSLLPNTGELFF
TRBV13,TRBJ1-5,NA,few,TGTGCCAGCAGCTTAGAGGTTGCCAGGGATGTACTGGGGAATCAGCCCCAGCATTTT,CASSLEVARDVLGNQPQHF
TRBV11-2,TRBJ2-5,NA,many,TGTGCCAGCAGCTTAGGAGGGAGTTGGTTGGAGACCCAGTACTTC,CASSLGGSWLETQYF
TRBV6-6,TRBJ2-1,NA,few,TGTGCCAGCAGTTACGTCTGGGATCGGGACGGCTTATACAATGAGCAGTTCTTC,CASSYVWDRDGLYNEQFF
TRBV20-1,TRBJ2-7,TRBD2,many,TGCAGTGCTAGAGGACGGGGTGGACCAAGCGGGACCTACGAGCAGTACTTC,CSARGRGGPSGTYEQYF
TRBV20-1,TRBJ2-3,TRBD2,many,TGCAGTGCGGGGACTAGCGGGAGAGATACGCAGTATTTT,CSAGTSGRDTQYF
TRBV7-8,TRBJ2-1,TRBD2,few,TGTGCCAGCAGCCAGACTAGCGGGAGGGCCAATGAGCAGTTCTTC,CASSQTSGRANEQFF
TRBV19,TRBJ2-1,NA,many,TGTGCCAGTAGTAGCGGTGGTAGACGGTCCTACAATGAGCAGTTCTTC,CASSSGGRRSYNEQFF
TRBV7-9,TRBJ2-3,NA,many,TGTGCCAGCAGCTTAGAGTTGGGAGATACGCAGTATTTT,CASSLELGDTQYF
TRBV19,TRBJ1-4,NA,NA,TGTGCCAGTATGACGCGCGGATCTAATGAAAAACTGTTTTTT,CASMTRGSNEKLFF
TRBV6-6,TRBJ1-2,TRBD1,many,TGTGCCAGCAGTTCTACAGGGGGGGATGGCTACACCTTC,CASSSTGGDGYTF
TRBV2,TRBJ2-5,NA,many,TGTGCCAGCAGTGACGTTGGGACCCAGTACTTC,CASSDVGTQYF
TRBV6-5,TRBJ2-7,TRBD1,few,TGTGCCAGCAGTATAAACAGGGGTATATACGAGCAGTACTTC,CASSINRGIYEQYF
TRBV6-1,TRBJ1-1,TRBD1,few,TGTGCCAGCAGTGATCGGGGACAGGGGTTTACTGAAGCTTTCTTT,CASSDRGQGFTEAFF
TRBV29-1,TRBJ2-2,NA,once,TGCAGCGTTGATATAGGGACCTACACCGGGGAGCTGTTTTTT,CSVDIGTYTGELFF
TRBV4-2,TRBJ1-6,NA,few,TGTGCCAGCAGCCAAGTTGAGGCGTCACCCCTCCACTTT,CASSQVEASPLHF
TRBV18,TRBJ1-2,NA,NA,TGTGCCAGCTCCCTCTCAACGGGTGGAAAAGGCTACACCTTC,CASSLSTGGKGYTF
TRBV6-5,TRBJ1-6,TRBD1,few,TGTGCCAGCAGTTCAGGGGACAGACCTCATTCACCCCTCCACTTT,CASSSGDRPHSPLHF
TRBV20-1,TRBJ2-1,TRBD2,NA,TGCAGTGAGGGCGGGAGTCAGGATGAGCAGTTCTTC,CSEGGSQDEQFF
TRBV9,TRBJ1-4,TRBD1,few,TGTGCCAGCAGCATACGGACAGGGGCTAATGAAAAACTGTTTTTT,CASSIRTGANEKLFF
TRBV6-6,TRBJ1-2,NA,NA,TGTGCCAGCAGTTACTCGAACGAGGAGGGCTACACCTTC,CASSYSNEEGYTF
TRBV12-3/TRBV12-4,TRBJ1-2,NA,NA,TGTGCCAGCAGTTTTCATGGGCCCGGTTATGGCTACACCTTC,CASSFHGPGYGYTF
TRBV12-3/TRBV12-4,TRBJ1-3,NA,many,TGTGCCAGCAGTTTAGGGCACTCTGGAAACACCATATATTTT,CASSLGHSGNTIYF
TRBV20-1,TRBJ1-4,NA,NA,TGCAGTGCGGCGGGGCCGTCAACTAATGAAAAACTGTTTTTT,CSAAGPSTNEKLFF
TRBV7-9,TRBJ2-7,NA,many,TGTGCCAGCAGCCCGCGGACCCACCCTTCAGACGAGCAGTACTTC,CASSPRTHPSDEQYF
TRBV29-1,TRBJ2-2,TRBD1,NA,TGCAGCGTTGTTTCGGACAGGGGTAACGGGGAGCTGTTTTTT,CSVVSDRGNGELFF
TRBV6-5,TRBJ2-3,TRBD1,many,TGTGCCAGCGTTAGTTGCCCCAAACAGGGGTATGCAGATACGCAGTATTTT,CASVSCPKQGYADTQYF
TRBV5-1,TRBJ2-1,NA,few,TGCGCCAGCAGCTTGGAGGAGGGGGCGTACAATGAGCAGTTCTTC,CASSLEEGAYNEQFF
TRBV11-3,TRBJ2-3,NA,many,TGTGCCAGCAGGAGCGGAGTCACAGATACGCAGTATTTT,CASRSGVTDTQYF
TRBV20-1,TRBJ2-7,NA,many,TGCAGTGCGCCGGGAGCGCCCTACGAGCAGTACTTC,CSAPGAPYEQYF
TRBV7-6,TRBJ1-1,NA,many,TGTGCCAGCAGCTTAGACCCCTCAGGGGCGCAGGCTTTCTTT,CASSLDPSGAQAFF
TRBV2,TRBJ2-3,TRBD2,many,TGTGCCAGCAGGAGACTAGCGGGGAGCACAGATACGCAGTATTTT,CASRRLAGSTDTQYF
TRBV20-1,TRBJ1-2,NA,NA,TGCAGTGCTAGAGACATCGTAGGCTATGGCTTCACCTTC,CSARDIVGYGFTF
TRBV3-1,TRBJ1-1,NA,many,TGTGCCAGCAGCCCAACCATGGCGAACACTGAAGCTTTCTTT,CASSPTMANTEAFF
TRBV7-9,TRBJ2-1,NA,NA,TGTGCCAGCAGCTTAGATTCGATCAATGAGCAGTTCTTC,CASSLDSINEQFF
TRBV7-9,TRBJ2-2,NA,NA,TGTGCCAGCAGCATCGACTTGTCACCGGCGGGGGAGCTGTTTTTT,CASSIDLSPAGELFF